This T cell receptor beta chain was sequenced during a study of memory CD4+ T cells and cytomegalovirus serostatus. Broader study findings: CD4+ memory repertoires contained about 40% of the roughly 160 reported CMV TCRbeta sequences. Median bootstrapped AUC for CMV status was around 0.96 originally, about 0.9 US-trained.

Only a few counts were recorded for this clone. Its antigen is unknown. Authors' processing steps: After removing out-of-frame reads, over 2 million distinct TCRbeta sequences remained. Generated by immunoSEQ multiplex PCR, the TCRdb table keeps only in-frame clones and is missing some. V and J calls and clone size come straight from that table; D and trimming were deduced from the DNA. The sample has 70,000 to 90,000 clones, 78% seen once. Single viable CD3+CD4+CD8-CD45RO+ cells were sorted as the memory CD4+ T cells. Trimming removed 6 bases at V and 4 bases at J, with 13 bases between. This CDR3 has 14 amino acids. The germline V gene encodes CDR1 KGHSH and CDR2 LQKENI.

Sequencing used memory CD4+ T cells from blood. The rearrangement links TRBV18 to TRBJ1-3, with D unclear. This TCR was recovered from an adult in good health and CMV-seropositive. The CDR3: CASSVGTTGNTIYF. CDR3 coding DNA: TGTGCCAGCTCGGTCGGCACGACGGGAAACACCATATATTTT.